The clone carrying this TCR beta chain was detected a few times. Its antigen is unknown. Using CD45RO/CCR7/CD25/CD127/CD95/CD27, CD4+ naive, central memory, regulatory and stem cell-like memory cells were sorted. The V gene end was trimmed by 4 bases and the J gene end by 3 bases; junction bases not matched to a gene: 2. This CDR3 is 13 amino acids long. Germline V gives CDR1 LNHDA, CDR2 SQIVND (reference sequence). These data belong to a study of beta chain features in type 1 diabetes. The study's findings and limits: TCRB CDR3 length was moderately but significantly reduced in all four CD4+ subsets of Type 1 diabetes patients. The naive, central memory and Treg TCRB repertoires looked more alike in patients than they did in healthy donors.

Of the isolated RNA, all was reverse transcribed, and so the sequenced material was expressed TCRB transcripts. Regulatory, naive and central memory T cell samples averaged approximately 3.9 million reads. Libraries were prepared by immunoSEQ multiplex PCR; TCRdb keeps only in-frame clonotypes and omits some of them. The data contain 160,000 or so clones, roughly 63% of them singletons. The chain is built from TRBV19 and TRBJ2-5; 7 nucleotides align to TRBD1. Sequenced input: naive CD4+ T cells from blood. The sequence came from a young man with type 1 diabetes. In nucleotides, the CDR3 is TGTGCCAGTAGTACGGGGACAGAAGAGACCCAGTACTTC. Translating it yields CASSTGTEETQYF.